This TCR beta chain was captured in a study of T-cell reconstitution after alpha-beta-depleted transplantation in children. V shed 3 bases and J shed 5 bases, with 4 bases lying between them. The CDR3 extends over 12 amino acids. Germline assignment: CDR1 MGHDK and CDR2 SYGVNS. Library preparation (for TCRbeta) was performed with unique molecular identifiers. Each CDR3 protein is one row after TCRdb ran MiXCR on the PCR reads. The sample has about 400,000 distinct CDR3 sequences; about a fifth are singletons. V gene TRBV25-1 combines with J gene TRBJ2-2; no reliable D call. This sequence was found in a human donor who donated a stem cell graft to a child with acute myeloid leukemia. The sequencing used PBMCs from the stem cell graft donor, collected from the stem cell graft. Written as DNA, the CDR3 is TGTGCCAGCAGTGATCCGACCGGGGAGCTGTTTTTT. This translates into CASSDPTGELFF.